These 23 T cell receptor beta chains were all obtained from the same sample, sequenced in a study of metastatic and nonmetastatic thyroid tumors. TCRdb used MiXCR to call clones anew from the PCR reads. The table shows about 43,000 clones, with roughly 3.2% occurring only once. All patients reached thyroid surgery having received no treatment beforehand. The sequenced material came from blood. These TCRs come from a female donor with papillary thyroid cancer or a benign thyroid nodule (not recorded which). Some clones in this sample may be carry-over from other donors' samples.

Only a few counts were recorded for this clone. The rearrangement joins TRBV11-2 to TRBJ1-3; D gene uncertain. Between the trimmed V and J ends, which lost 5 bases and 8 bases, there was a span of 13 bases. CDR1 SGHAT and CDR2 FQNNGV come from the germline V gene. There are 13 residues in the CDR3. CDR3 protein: CASSPRWADTIYF. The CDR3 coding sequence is TGTGCCAGCAGCCCCCGTTGGGCGGACACCATATATTTT.

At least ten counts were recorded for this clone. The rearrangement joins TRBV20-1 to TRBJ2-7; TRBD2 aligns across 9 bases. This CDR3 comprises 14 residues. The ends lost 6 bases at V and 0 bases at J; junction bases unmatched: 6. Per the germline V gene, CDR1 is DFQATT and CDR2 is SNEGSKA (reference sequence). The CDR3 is CSAMSGRTSYEQYF. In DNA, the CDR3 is TGCAGTGCAATGAGCGGGAGGACCTCCTACGAGCAGTACTTC.

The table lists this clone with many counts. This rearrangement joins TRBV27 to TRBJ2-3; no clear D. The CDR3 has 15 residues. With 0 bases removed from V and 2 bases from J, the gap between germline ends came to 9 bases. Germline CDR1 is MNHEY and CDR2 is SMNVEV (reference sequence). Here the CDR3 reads CASSLSGSPTDTQYF. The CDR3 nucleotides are TGTGCCAGCAGTTTATCGGGCAGCCCCACAGATACGCAGTATTTT.

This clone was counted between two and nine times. CDR3: CASTFNTEAFF. In DNA form, the CDR3 reads TGTGCCAGCACTTTCAACACTGAAGCTTTCTTT. The J gene is TRBJ1-1, the V gene TRBV12-3 or TRBV12-4; D not certain. V was pared by 7 bases and J by 2 bases, with 5 bases between. The CDR3 is 11 residues long.

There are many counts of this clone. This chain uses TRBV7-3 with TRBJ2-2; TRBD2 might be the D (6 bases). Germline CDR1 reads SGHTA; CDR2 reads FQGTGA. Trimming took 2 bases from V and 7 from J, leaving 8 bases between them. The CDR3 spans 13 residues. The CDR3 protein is CASSLGRGGELFF. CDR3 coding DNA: TGTGCCAGCAGCTTAGGGCGGGGCGGGGAGCTGTTTTTT. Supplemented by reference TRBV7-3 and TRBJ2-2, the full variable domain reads GAGVSQTPSNKVTEKGKYVELRCDPISGHTALYWYRQSLGQGPEFLIYFQGTGAADDSGLPNDRFFAVRPEGSVSTLKIQRTERGDSAVYLCASSLGRGGELFFGEGSRLTVL.

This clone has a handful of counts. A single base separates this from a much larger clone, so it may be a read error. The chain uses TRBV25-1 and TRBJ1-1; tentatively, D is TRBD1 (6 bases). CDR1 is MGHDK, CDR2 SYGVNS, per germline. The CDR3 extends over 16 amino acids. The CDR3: CASSFGGGAADTGAFF. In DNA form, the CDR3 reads TGTGCCAGCAGTTTTGGGGGGGGGGCTGCGGACACTGGAGCTTTCTTT.

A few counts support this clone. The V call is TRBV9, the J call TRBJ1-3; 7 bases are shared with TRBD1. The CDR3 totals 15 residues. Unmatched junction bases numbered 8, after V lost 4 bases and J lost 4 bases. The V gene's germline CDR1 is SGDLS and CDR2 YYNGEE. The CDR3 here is CASSPGQAPGNTIYF. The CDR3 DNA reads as TGTGCCAGCAGCCCAGGACAGGCCCCGGGAAACACCATATATTTT.

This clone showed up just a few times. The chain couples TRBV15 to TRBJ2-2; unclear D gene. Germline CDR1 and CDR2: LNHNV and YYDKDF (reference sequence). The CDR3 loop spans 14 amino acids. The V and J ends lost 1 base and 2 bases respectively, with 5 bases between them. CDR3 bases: TGTGCCACCAGCAGAGTTCCCAACACCGGGGAGCTGTTTTTT. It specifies CATSRVPNTGELFF.

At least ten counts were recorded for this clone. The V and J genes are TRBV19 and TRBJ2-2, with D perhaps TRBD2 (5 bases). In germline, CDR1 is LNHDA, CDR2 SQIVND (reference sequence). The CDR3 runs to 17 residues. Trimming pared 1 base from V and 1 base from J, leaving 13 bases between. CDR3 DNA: TGTGCCAGTAGTATAGGAGGAGGCTTGGGGAACACCGGGGAGCTGTTTTTT. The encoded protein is CASSIGGGLGNTGELFF.

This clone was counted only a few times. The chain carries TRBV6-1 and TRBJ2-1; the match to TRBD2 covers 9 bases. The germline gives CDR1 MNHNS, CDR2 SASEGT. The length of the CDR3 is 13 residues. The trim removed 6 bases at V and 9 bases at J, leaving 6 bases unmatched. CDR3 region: CASRVAGDSEQFF. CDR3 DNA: TGTGCCAGCAGAGTAGCGGGAGATAGTGAGCAGTTCTTC.

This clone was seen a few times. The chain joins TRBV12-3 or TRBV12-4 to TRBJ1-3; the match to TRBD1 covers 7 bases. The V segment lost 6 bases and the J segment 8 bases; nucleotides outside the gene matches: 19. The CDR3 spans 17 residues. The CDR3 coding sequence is TGTGCCAGCAGCCCACTTATTGGGGGAGGGGGCGCAGACACCATATATTTT. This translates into CASSPLIGGGGADTIYF.

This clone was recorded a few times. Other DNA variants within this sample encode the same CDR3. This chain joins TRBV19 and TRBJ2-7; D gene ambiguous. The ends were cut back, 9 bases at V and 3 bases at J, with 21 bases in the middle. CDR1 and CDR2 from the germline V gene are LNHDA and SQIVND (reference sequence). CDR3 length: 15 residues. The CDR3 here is CASSPKAGLGYEQYF. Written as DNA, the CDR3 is TGTGCCAGCAGTCCAAAAGCTGGATTGGGCTACGAGCAGTACTTC.

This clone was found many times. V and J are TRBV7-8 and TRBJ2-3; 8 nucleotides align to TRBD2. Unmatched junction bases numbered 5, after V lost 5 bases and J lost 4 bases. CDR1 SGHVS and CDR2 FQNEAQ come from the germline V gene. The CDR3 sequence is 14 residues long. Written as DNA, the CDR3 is TGTGCCAGCAGCCCAAGCGGGAGCGCAGATACGCAGTATTTT. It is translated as CASSPSGSADTQYF.

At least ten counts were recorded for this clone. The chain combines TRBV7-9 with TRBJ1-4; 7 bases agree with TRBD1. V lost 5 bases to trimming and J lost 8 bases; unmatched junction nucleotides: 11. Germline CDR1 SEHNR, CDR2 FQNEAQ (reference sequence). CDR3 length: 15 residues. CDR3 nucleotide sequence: TGTGCCAGCAGCGCAGGACAGGTCTTTAACGAAAAACTGTTTTTT. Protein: CASSAGQVFNEKLFF.

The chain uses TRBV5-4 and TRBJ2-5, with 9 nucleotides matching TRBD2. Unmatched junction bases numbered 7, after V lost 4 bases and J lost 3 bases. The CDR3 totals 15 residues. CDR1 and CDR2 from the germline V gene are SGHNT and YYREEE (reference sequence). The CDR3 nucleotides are TGTGCCAGCAGCCCCGCCCGCGGGGGGGAAGAGACCCAGTACTTC. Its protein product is CASSPARGGEETQYF. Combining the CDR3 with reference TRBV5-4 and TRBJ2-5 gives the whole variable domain ETGVTQSPTHLIKTRGQQVTLRCSSQSGHNTVSWYQQALGQGPQFIFQYYREEENGRGNFPPRFSGLQFPNYSSELNVNALELDDSALYLCASSPARGGEETQYFGPGTRLLVL.

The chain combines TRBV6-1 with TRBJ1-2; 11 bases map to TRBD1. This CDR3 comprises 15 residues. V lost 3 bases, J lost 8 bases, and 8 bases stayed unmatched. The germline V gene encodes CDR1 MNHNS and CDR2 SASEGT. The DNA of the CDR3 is TGTGCCAGCAGTGACCTTCAGGACAGGGGGCGAGGCTACACCTTC. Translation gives CASSDLQDRGRGYTF.

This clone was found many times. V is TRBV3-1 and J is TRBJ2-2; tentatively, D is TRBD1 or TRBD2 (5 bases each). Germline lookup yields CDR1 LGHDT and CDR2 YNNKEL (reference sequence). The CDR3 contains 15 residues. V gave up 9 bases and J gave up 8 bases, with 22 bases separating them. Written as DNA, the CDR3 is TGTGCCAGTAAACGAGGGGCGCTGGACCTAGGGGAGCTGTTTTTT. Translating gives CASKRGALDLGELFF.

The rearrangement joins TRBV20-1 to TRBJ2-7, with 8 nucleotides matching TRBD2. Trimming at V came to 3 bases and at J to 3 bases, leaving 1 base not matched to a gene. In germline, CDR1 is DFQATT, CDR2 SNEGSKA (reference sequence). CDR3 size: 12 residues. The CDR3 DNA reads TGCAGTGCTAGGGGACTAGACTACGAGCAGTACTTC. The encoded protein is CSARGLDYEQYF.

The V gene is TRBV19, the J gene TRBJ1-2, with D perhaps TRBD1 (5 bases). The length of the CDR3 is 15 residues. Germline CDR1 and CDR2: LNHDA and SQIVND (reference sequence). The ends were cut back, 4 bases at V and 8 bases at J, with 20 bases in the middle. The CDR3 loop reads CASSTPRDVLEGYTF. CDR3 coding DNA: TGTGCCAGTAGTACCCCGCGGGACGTCCTTGAGGGCTACACCTTC.

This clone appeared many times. The DNA of the CDR3 is TGTGCCAGCAGCCAAGAAACATCCGGGACAGGGGGCCATTCACCCCTCCACTTT. Its protein product is CASSQETSGTGGHSPLHF. The V and J genes are TRBV3-1 and TRBJ1-6; 12 nucleotides agree with TRBD1. Trimming removed 0 bases from V and 8 bases from J; junction bases left unmatched: 8. CDR1 and CDR2 from the germline V gene are LGHDT and YNNKEL (reference sequence). This CDR3 is built from 18 residues.

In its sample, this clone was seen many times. DNA for the CDR3: TGTGCCAGCAGTGACCGGACGCTTTCCTACGAGCAGTACTTC. It codes for CASSDRTLSYEQYF. The chain links TRBV28 to TRBJ2-7; D gene unclear. Germline CDR1 is MDHEN and CDR2 is SYDVKM. V was clipped by 5 bases and J by 1 base, with 12 bases between them. The CDR3 loop spans 14 amino acids.

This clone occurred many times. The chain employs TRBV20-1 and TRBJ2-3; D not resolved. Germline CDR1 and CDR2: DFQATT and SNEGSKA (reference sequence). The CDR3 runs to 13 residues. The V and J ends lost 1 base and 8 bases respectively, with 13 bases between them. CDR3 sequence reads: CSARAPERATQYF. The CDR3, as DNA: TGCAGTGCTAGAGCCCCGGAGCGAGCTACGCAGTATTTT.

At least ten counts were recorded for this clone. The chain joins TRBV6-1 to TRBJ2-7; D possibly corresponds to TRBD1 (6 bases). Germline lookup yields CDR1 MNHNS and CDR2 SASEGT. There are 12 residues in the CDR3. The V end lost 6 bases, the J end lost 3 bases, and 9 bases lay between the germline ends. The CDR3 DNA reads TGTGCCAGCAGGGACAGCGACTACGAGCAGTACTTC. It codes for CASRDSDYEQYF.